Presented here are 21 T cell receptor beta chains from one specimen sequenced in a study of ipilimumab plus nivolumab after autologous stem cell transplantation. Sequencing was performed with immunoSEQ multiplex PCR; in TCRdb, only in-frame clones are kept and a portion is missing. The table records over 80,000 clones, about 83% of them present only once. Sequencing used PBMCs, obtained in a trial of ipilimumab plus nivolumab as post-transplant consolidation. These receptors were obtained from a male donor with diffuse large B-cell lymphoma.

The table lists this clone with a count of one. This chain uses TRBV6-5 with TRBJ1-5, with no clear D. There are 13 residues in the CDR3. V was shortened by 6 bases and J by 0 bases, with 6 bases between the two germline ends. In germline, CDR1 is MNHEY, CDR2 SVGAGI. The CDR3 nucleotides are TGTGCCAGCAGGTTTGCTAGCAATCAGCCCCAGCATTTT. Its protein product is CASRFASNQPQHF.

This chain links TRBV4-3 with TRBJ2-5, with 7 bases fitting TRBD1. The J call may be incorrect, as the DNA end agrees better with TRBJ2-7. The V gene's germline CDR1 is LGHNA and CDR2 YSLEER. The CDR3 extends over 14 amino acids. CDR3 protein: CASSQGTGTYEQYF. The CDR3 region has the DNA TGCGCCAGCAGCCAAGGGACAGGAACCTACGAGCAGTACTTC.

CDR3 DNA: TGTGCCAGCAGTGAAGATCACAACTCCTACGAGCAGTACTTC. Translation: CASSEDHNSYEQYF. The chain uses TRBV2 and TRBJ2-7, with D hard to call. The CDR3 has 14 residues. V shed 1 base and J shed 0 bases, with 7 bases lying between them. CDR1 and CDR2 (germline): SNHLY, FYNNEI. Together with reference TRBV2 and TRBJ2-7, the CDR3 gives the full variable domain: EPEVTQTPSHQVTQMGQEVILRCVPISNHLYFYWYRQILGQKVEFLVSFYNNEISEKSEIFDDQFSVERPDGSNFTLKIRSTKLEDSAMYFCASSEDHNSYEQYFGPGTRLTVT.

The chain joins TRBV19 to TRBJ1-3, with D unresolved. Trimming removed 3 bases from V and 4 bases from J, with 13 bases in between. This CDR3 has 15 residues. CDR1 is LNHDA, CDR2 SQIVND, per germline (reference sequence). The CDR3 DNA sequence: TGTGCCAGTAGTATCCCACAGAGACGAGGAAACACCATATATTTT. Translating it yields CASSIPQRRGNTIYF. The entire variable domain, with the rest obtained from reference TRBV19 and TRBJ1-3, is as follows: DGGITQSPKYLFRKEGQNVTLSCEQNLNHDAMYWYRQDPGQGLRLIYYSQIVNDFQKGDIAEGYSVSREKKESFPLTVTSAQKNPTAFYLCASSIPQRRGNTIYFGEGSWLTVV.

CDR3 protein: CASSLQGKETDTQYF. CDR3 DNA sequence: TGTGCCAGCAGCTTACAGGGAAAGGAGACAGATACGCAGTATTTT. The chain has TRBV11-2 and TRBJ2-3, with D perhaps matching TRBD1 (5 bases). CDR1 and CDR2 from the germline V gene are SGHAT and FQNNGV. Trimming removed 2 bases from V and 3 bases from J, with 12 bases in between. The CDR3 contains 15 residues.

This chain links TRBV7-9 with TRBJ2-5; 7 positions match TRBD2. Germline V gene lookup returns CDR1 SEHNR and CDR2 FQNEAQ (reference sequence). This CDR3 is 14 amino acids long. The V segment lost 2 bases and the J segment 5 bases; nucleotides outside the gene matches: 5. The CDR3 reads CASSLTLAEETQYF. CDR3 nucleotides: TGTGCCAGCAGCTTAACGCTAGCGGAGGAGACCCAGTACTTC.

This clone has just a few counts. The chain is built from TRBV19 and TRBJ1-4; 7 nucleotides match TRBD1. The CDR3 contains 15 residues. Germline CDR1 reads LNHDA; CDR2 reads SQIVND (reference sequence). J lost 3 bases, V lost 6 bases, and 7 bases had no gene match. CDR3 sequence (DNA): TGTGCCAGTAGCTCCTTGGGGACAGCTAATGAAAAACTGTTTTTT. Translating it yields CASSSLGTANEKLFF.

The chain has TRBV5-1 and TRBJ2-7, with 7 nucleotides matching TRBD2. V shed 0 bases and J 3 bases; nucleotides not matched to a gene: 3. The CDR3 extends over 14 amino acids. Germline CDR1 is SGHRS and CDR2 is YFSETQ. The CDR3 sequence is CASSLAGTIYEQYF. DNA for the CDR3: TGCGCCAGCAGCTTGGCCGGGACTATCTACGAGCAGTACTTC.

The rearrangement uses TRBV6-6 and TRBJ2-5; weak D call: TRBD1 (6 bases). The DNA end is a closer match to TRBJ2-7, so the J assignment may be wrong. The germline gives CDR1 MNHNY, CDR2 SVGAGI (reference sequence). The CDR3 spans 15 residues. CDR3 nucleotides: TGTGCCAGCAGCCGAGTTATACAGGGTCCGAACGAGCAGTACTTC. Translated, it gives CASSRVIQGPNEQYF.

This sequence joins TRBV18 and TRBJ1-1; perhaps TRBD1 as D (6 bases). The V and J ends lost 2 bases and 4 bases respectively, with 14 bases between them. Germline V gene lookup returns CDR1 KGHSH and CDR2 LQKENI. This CDR3 has 15 residues. CDR3 in DNA: TGTGCCAGCTCACCAGCGGGGATGGGGGCCACTGAAGCTTTCTTT. The encoded protein is CASSPAGMGATEAFF.

The V call is TRBV11-1, the J call TRBJ2-3; no reliable D call. V was trimmed by 5 bases and J by 6 bases, leaving 12 bases between them. The V gene's germline CDR1 is SGHAT and CDR2 FQDESV (reference sequence). The CDR3 runs 13 residues. The CDR3 bases are TGTGCCAGCAGCCCCTTTGGACGGGATACGCAGTATTTT. The encoded protein is CASSPFGRDTQYF.

The V and J genes are TRBV11-1 and TRBJ2-5; no firm D call. CDR3 size: 12 residues. Per the germline V gene, CDR1 is SGHAT and CDR2 is FQDESV (reference sequence). V lost 8 bases, J lost 2 bases, and 9 bases lay in between. DNA of the CDR3: TGTGCCAGCCGCCAAGAACAAGAGACCCAGTACTTC. Residues: CASRQEQETQYF.

The rearrangement links TRBV7-2 to TRBJ2-1; no definite D call. This CDR3 comprises 10 residues. Trimming stripped 5 bases from V and 5 bases from J, with 1 base between. Germline V CDR1 and CDR2: SGHTA, FQGNSA. Written as DNA, the CDR3 is TGTGCCAGCAGCAACAATGAGCAGTTCTTC. Protein: CASSNNEQFF.

The J gene is TRBJ1-5, the V gene TRBV5-6, with D hard to call. Germline loops: CDR1 SGHDT, CDR2 YYEEEE. The CDR3 length is 13 residues. Trimming left V 1 base short and J 5 bases short, with 7 bases between. DNA for the CDR3: TGTGCCAGCAGCTTGACGAGGGATCAGCCCCAGCATTTT. Translated: CASSLTRDQPQHF. Based on the CDR3 plus reference TRBV5-6 and TRBJ1-5, the full variable domain is DAGVTQSPTHLIKTRGQQVTLRCSPKSGHDTVSWYQQALGQGPQFIFQYYEEEERQRGNFPDRFSGHQFPNYSSELNVNALLLGDSALYLCASSLTRDQPQHFGDGTRLSIL.

The chain joins TRBV7-2 to TRBJ2-2; D perhaps matches TRBD2 (6 bases). The germline V and J ends were trimmed by 3 bases and 1 base, with 9 bases remaining between them. The CDR3 contains 15 residues. Germline lookup yields CDR1 SGHTA and CDR2 FQGNSA. The CDR3 DNA follows: TGTGCCAGCAGCTTCGGGACTTGGAACACCGGGGAGCTGTTTTTT. Translated, it gives CASSFGTWNTGELFF.

The V and J genes are TRBV30 and TRBJ1-2; the match to TRBD1 covers 7 bases. The CDR3 spans 12 residues. Germline values: CDR1 GTSNPN, CDR2 SVGIG (reference sequence). V lost 2 bases and J lost 5; bases outside the gene matches: 2. The CDR3 protein is CAWSQGGYGYTF. The CDR3 coding sequence is TGTGCCTGGAGTCAGGGGGGTTATGGCTACACCTTC.

CDR3 protein: CASRGTGGELFF. The CDR3 DNA is TGTGCCAGCAGAGGGACGGGCGGGGAGCTGTTTTTT. V is TRBV6-5 and J is TRBJ2-2, with D possibly called TRBD1 or TRBD2 (5 bases each). This CDR3 comprises 12 residues. The germline V gene encodes CDR1 MNHEY and CDR2 SVGAGI. V was trimmed by 6 bases and J by 7 bases, leaving 9 bases between them.

This clone has just one count. The chain carries TRBV2 and TRBJ2-2; D possibly corresponds to TRBD1 (5 bases). The CDR3 sequence is 16 residues long. The ends were cut back, 3 bases at V and 1 base at J, with 12 bases in the middle. Per germline, CDR1 SNHLY and CDR2 FYNNEI. The CDR3 DNA sequence: TGTGCCAGCAGTGACCTCGCAGGGCGGAACACCGGGGAGCTGTTTTTT. It encodes CASSDLAGRNTGELFF.

This sequence joins TRBV18 and TRBJ1-1, with a weak D call TRBD1 (6 bases). The V end was cut by 1 base, the J end by 1 base, with 13 bases between. The V gene's germline CDR1 is KGHSH and CDR2 LQKENI. CDR3 size: 16 residues. The CDR3 DNA follows: TGTGCCAGCTCACCACGGCCCGGGACACAGAACACTGAAGCTTTCTTT. Residues: CASSPRPGTQNTEAFF.

V gene TRBV7-3 combines with J gene TRBJ2-1, with D possibly matching TRBD1 (7 bases). The CDR3 consists of 16 residues. With 5 bases removed from V and 2 bases from J, the gap between germline ends came to 16 bases. Germline V gene data show CDR1 as SGHTA and CDR2 as FQGTGA. The CDR3 region has the DNA TGTGCCAGCAGCCCCCAGGGGGGACAAACCTACAATGAGCAGTTCTTC. Translated, it gives CASSPQGGQTYNEQFF. The full variable domain, rest sourced from reference TRBV7-3 and TRBJ2-1, is GAGVSQTPSNKVTEKGKYVELRCDPISGHTALYWYRQSLGQGPEFLIYFQGTGAADDSGLPNDRFFAVRPEGSVSTLKIQRTERGDSAVYLCASSPQGGQTYNEQFFGPGTRLTVL.

This clone was seen once. The chain is built from TRBV19 and TRBJ2-7, with D uncertain. This CDR3 is built from 15 residues. Per the germline V gene, CDR1 is LNHDA and CDR2 is SQIVND (reference sequence). V was pared by 5 bases and J by 1 base, with 15 bases between. CDR3 sequence (DNA): TGTGCCAGTAGTCCAACGATCGGCAGATCCTACGAGCAGTACTTC. Protein: CASSPTIGRSYEQYF.